This TCR beta chain is from a study of T cells in tumors after PD-1 blockade. Study context: Daily vismodegib 150 mg continued in a subset of anti-PD-1-treated patients. Mean per blood sample: about 110,000 templates (roughly 22,000-270,000), approximately 37,000 unique clonotypes.

V lost 5 bases and J lost 7, with 24 bases in between. The germline V gene encodes CDR1 SGHVS and CDR2 FQNEAQ. The CDR3 runs to 16 residues. Template: tumor biopsy or peripheral blood genomic DNA, about 550-6,500 ng per sample. The repertoire was sequenced with immunoSEQ multiplex PCR; TCRdb's copy has only in-frame clones and lacks some. Of under 50,000 clones in the sample, around 85% were seen once. This clone was seen more than once but under ten times. The gene calls are TRBV7-8 and TRBJ2-7; either TRBD1 or TRBD2 may fit D (5 bases each). The sample in question was PBMCs, obtained before anti-PD-1 therapy. The source is a human donor with advanced basal cell or squamous cell carcinoma (not recorded which). The CDR3 protein is CASSHRDLSKGWEQYF. Written as DNA, the CDR3 is TGTGCCAGCAGCCATCGGGACCTCTCAAAGGGGTGGGAGCAGTACTTC. Based on the CDR3 plus reference TRBV7-8 and TRBJ2-7, the full variable domain is GAGVSQSPRYKVAKRGQDVALRCDPISGHVSLFWYQQALGQGPEFLTYFQNEAQLDKSGLPSDRFFAERPEGSVSTLKIQRTQQEDSAVYLCASSHRDLSKGWEQYFGPGTRLTVT.